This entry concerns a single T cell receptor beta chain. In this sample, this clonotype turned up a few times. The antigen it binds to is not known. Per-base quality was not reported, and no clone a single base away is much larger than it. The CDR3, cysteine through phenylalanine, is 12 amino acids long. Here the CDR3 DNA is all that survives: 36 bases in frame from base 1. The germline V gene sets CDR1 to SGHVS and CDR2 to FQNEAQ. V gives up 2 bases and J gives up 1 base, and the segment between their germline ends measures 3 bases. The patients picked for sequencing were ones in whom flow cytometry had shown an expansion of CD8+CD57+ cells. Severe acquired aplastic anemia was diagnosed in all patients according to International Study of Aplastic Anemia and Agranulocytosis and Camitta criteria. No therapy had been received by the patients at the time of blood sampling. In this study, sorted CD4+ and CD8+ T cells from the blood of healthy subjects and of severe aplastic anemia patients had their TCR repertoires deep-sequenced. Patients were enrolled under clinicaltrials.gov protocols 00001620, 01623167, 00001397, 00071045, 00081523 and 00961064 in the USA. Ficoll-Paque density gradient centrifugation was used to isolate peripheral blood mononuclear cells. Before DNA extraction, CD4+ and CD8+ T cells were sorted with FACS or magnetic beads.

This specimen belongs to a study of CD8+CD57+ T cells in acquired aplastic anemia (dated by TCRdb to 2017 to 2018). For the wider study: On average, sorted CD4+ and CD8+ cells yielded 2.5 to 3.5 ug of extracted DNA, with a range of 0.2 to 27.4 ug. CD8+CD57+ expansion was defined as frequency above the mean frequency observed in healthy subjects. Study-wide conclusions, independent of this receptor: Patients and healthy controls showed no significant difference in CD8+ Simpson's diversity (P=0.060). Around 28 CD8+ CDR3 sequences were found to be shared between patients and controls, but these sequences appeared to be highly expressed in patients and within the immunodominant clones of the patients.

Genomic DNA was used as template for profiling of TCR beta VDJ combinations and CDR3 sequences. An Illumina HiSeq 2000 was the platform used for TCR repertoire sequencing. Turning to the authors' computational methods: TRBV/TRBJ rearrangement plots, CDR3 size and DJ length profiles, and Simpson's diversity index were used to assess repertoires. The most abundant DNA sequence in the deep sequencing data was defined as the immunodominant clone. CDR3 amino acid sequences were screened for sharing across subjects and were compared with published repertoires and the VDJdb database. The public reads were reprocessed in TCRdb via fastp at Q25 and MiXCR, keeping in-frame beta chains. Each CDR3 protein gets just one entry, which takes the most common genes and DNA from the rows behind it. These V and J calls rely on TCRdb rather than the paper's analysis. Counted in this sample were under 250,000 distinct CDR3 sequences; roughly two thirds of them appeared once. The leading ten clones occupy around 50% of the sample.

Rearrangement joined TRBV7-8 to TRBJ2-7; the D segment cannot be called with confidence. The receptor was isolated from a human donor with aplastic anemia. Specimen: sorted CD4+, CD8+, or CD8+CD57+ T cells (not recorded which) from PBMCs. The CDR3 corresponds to CASSLMSYEQYF. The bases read TGTGCCAGCAGCTTAATGTCCTACGAGCAGTACTTC.